This TCR beta chain was profiled in a study of cytotoxic CD8 clonotypes in ibrutinib-treated CLL. The assay was immunoSEQ multiplex PCR, and TCRdb's table has in-frame clones only and misses some. The profile covers around 150,000 clones, with roughly 90% appearing a single time and around 2.7% taken by the ten largest. The V gene lost 1 base and the J gene lost 2 bases, with 14 bases spanning the gap. The CDR3 runs to 16 residues. Germline assignment: CDR1 SGHRS and CDR2 YFSETQ. This receptor was taken from a human donor with chronic lymphocytic leukemia. The sequencing here drew on PBMCs, taken at disease progression, from a patient treated with ibrutinib. This sequence joins TRBV5-1 and TRBJ2-3, with a weak D call TRBD2 (5 bases). Here the CDR3 reads CASSLIAGRFTDTQYF. CDR3 coding DNA: TGCGCCAGCAGCTTGATCGCGGGCCGGTTCACAGATACGCAGTATTTT.